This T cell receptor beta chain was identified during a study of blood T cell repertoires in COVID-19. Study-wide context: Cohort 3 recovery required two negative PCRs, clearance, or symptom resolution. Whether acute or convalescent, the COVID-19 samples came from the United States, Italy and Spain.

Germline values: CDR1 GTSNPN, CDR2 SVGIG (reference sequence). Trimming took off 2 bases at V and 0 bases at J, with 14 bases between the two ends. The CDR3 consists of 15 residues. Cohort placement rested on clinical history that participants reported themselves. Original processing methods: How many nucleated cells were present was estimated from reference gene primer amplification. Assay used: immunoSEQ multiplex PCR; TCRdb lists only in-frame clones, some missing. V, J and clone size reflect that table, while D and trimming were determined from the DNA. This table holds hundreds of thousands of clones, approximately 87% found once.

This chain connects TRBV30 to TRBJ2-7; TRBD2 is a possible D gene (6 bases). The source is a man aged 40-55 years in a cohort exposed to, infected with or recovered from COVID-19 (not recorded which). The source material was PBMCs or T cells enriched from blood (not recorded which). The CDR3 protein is CAWSTLGGASYEQYF. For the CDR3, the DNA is TGTGCCTGGAGTACCCTCGGCGGGGCCTCCTACGAGCAGTACTTC.